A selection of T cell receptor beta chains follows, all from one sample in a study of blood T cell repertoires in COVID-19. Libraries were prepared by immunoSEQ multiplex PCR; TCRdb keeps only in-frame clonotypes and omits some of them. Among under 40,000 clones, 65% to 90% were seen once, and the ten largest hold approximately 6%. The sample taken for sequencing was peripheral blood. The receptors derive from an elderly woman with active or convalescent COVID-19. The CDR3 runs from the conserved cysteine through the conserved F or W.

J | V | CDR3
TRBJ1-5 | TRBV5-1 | CASSLEGQGAGQPQHF
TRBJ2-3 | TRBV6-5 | CASSPAGTDTQYF
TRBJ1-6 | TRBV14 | CASSQGGAYNSPLHF
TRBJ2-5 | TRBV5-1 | CASSQGNPQETQYF
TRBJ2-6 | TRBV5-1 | CASSSGTGSKSNVLTF
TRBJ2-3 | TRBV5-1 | CASSPDRGADTQYF
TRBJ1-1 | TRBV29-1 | CSVERSGTEAFF
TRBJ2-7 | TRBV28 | CASRISHNEQYF
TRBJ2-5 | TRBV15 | CATSRVGSQETQYF
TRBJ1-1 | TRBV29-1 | CSAYERNTEAFF
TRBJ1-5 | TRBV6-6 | CASSVRVAQPQHF
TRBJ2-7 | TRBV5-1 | CASSLQQGVSYEQYF
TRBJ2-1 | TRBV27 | CASSRTSGSPFF
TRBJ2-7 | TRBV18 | CASSPSGSASYEQYF
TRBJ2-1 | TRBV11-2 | CASTVSGGPSNEQFF
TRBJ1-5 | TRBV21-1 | CASSKGRGMGNQPQHF
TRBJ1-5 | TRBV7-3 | CASSLGTGQPQHF
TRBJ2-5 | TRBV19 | CASSLRSGGAGETQYF
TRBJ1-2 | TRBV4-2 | CASSQATGLGGYTF
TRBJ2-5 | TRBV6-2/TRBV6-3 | CASSYLGGRQETQYF